The 4 T cell receptor beta chains listed next were all sequenced from one sample in a study of T cells after somatic rescue of genetic block. Clones were sequenced by immunoSEQ multiplex PCR, and TCRdb holds only the in-frame ones, with some missing. The data show around 12,000 clones, over 65% seen once. The source material was peripheral blood mononuclear cells (PBMCs). These receptors all come from a boy aged 5-17 years.

This chain uses TRBV14 with TRBJ1-3, with D unresolved. Per germline, CDR1 SGHDN and CDR2 FVKESK. Trimming took off 4 bases at V and 0 bases at J, with 10 bases between the two ends. The CDR3 is made up of 15 amino acids. CDR3 in DNA: TGTGCCAGCAGCCCCCTGGCCTACTCTGGAAACACCATATATTTT. Translated, it gives CASSPLAYSGNTIYF.

The chain joins TRBV5-8 to TRBJ1-6; 9 nucleotides match TRBD1. Germline V gene lookup returns CDR1 SGHTS and CDR2 YDEGEE. J lost 7 bases, V lost 5 bases, and 7 bases had no gene match. The CDR3 has 15 amino acids. As DNA, the CDR3 is TGTGCCAGCAGGGACAGGGGAGTCGGGAATTCACCCCTCCACTTT. Its translation is CASRDRGVGNSPLHF.

In its sample, this clone was seen a few times. V is TRBV7-3 and J is TRBJ2-3; a possible D gene is TRBD2 (7 bases). This CDR3 is 15 amino acids long. Trimming took off 5 bases at V and 5 bases at J, with 17 bases between the two ends. Germline V lookup: CDR1 SGHTA, CDR2 FQGTGA. CDR3 DNA: TGTGCCAGCAGCCCCTATTGGGGGGGCCAAGATACGCAGTATTTT. As protein: CASSPYWGGQDTQYF.

The J gene is TRBJ2-7, the V gene TRBV27, with 8 bases lining up with TRBD1. Germline CDR1 is MNHEY and CDR2 is SMNVEV (reference sequence). This CDR3 is 14 amino acids long. V shed 5 bases and J 3 bases; nucleotides not matched to a gene: 6. The CDR3 region has the DNA TGTGCCAGCAGTCCCAGGACAGGGAACTACGAGCAGTACTTC. This gives the protein CASSPRTGNYEQYF.